The clone carrying this TCR beta chain was detected a few times. What it binds is not known. Germline CDR1 is SEHNR and CDR2 is FQNEAQ (reference sequence). V was pared by 3 bases and J by 4 bases, with 4 bases of the junction left unmatched. The CDR3 loop spans 14 amino acids. What was sequenced were expressed TCRB transcripts, since all of the isolated RNA had been reverse transcribed. The study sequenced naive, central memory and regulatory T cell samples to an average of about 3.8 million reads. Only in-frame clones appear in the TCRdb table, and some are missing; sequencing was by immunoSEQ multiplex PCR. Here the sample spans 130,000 to 150,000 clones, around 51% being singletons. The data belong to a study of beta chain features in type 1 diabetes. General study points: Moderately but significantly shorter TCRB CDR3s were found in Type 1 diabetes patients in all four CD4+ subsets.

Sorting that relied on CD45RO/CCR7/CD25/CD127/CD95/CD27 yielded CD4+ naive, central memory, regulatory and stem cell-like memory cells. The clonotype was recovered from a young man in good health. This chain uses TRBV7-9 with TRBJ2-3, with 7 bases that match TRBD2. Sequencing used Tregs from blood. CDR3 sequence: CASSFGTTSDTQYF. The CDR3, as DNA: TGTGCCAGCAGCTTCGGGACTACTTCAGATACGCAGTATTTT.